Listed below are T cell receptor beta chains from one sample, sequenced in a study of CD8 T cells in Susac syndrome. MiXCR, run by TCRdb on the immunoSEQ multiplex PCR reads, gives a single entry per CDR3 protein. The sample lists fewer than 350,000 distinct CDR3 sequences; around 90% were seen once. Material: CD4+ T cells from PBMCs. Every receptor here comes from a human donor with multiple sclerosis. The CDR3 runs from the conserved cysteine through the conserved F or W. Each record gives: V gene, CDR3 protein.

TRBV2 CASSSENGSNQPQHF
TRBV29-1 CSVADLAKNIQYF
TRBV20-1 CSARRLAGNPETQYF
TRBV6-5 CASSYLISGTSDTQYF
TRBV7-2 CASSFLGAAQYF
TRBV20-1 CSASRGYSNQPQHF
TRBV18 CASSQDREGGEQYF
TRBV4-3 CASSQDWTTGNYGYTF
TRBV20-1 CSARLGLRETQYF
TRBV20-1 CSASIRGLRPEAFF
TRBV12-5 CASGLQPLATVDNEQFF
TRBV12-3/TRBV12-4 CASRLGGLRNYGYTF
TRBV19 CASSIRAGASYEQYF
TRBV4-1 CASSHSIPDTQYF
TRBV5-1 CASRYDRGEGYTF
TRBV19 CASSIATSAAYEQYF
TRBV18 CASSLAEVANTEAFF
TRBV29-1 CSVARGGATGNTIYF
TRBV11-1 CASSLRLDNEQFF
TRBV12-3/TRBV12-4 CASSWGQGNTGELFF